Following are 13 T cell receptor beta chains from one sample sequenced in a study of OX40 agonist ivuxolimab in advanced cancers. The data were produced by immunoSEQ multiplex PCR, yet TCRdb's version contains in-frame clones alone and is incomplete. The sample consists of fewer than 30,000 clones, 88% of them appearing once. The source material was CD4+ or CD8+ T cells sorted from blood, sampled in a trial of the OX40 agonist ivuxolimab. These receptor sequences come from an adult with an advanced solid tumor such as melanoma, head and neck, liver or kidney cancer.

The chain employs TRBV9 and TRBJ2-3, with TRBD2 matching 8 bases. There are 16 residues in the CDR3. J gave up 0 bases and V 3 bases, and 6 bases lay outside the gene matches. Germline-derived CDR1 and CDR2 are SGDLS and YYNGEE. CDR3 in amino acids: CASSAWAGGSTDTQYF. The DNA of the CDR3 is TGTGCCAGCAGCGCGTGGGCGGGGGGAAGCACAGATACGCAGTATTTT.

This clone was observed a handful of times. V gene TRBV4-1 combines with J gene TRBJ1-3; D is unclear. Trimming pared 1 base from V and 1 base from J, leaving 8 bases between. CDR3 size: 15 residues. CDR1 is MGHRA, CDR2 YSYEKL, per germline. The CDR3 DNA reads TGCGCCAGCAGCCAAGCTGGGCGGTCTGGAAACACCATATATTTT. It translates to CASSQAGRSGNTIYF.

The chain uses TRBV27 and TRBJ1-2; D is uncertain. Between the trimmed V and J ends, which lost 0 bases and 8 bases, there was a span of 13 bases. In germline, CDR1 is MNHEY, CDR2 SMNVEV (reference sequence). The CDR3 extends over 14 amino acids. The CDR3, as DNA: TGTGCCAGCAGTTTATCCCCGGCAACTGGGGGCTACACCTTC. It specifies CASSLSPATGGYTF.

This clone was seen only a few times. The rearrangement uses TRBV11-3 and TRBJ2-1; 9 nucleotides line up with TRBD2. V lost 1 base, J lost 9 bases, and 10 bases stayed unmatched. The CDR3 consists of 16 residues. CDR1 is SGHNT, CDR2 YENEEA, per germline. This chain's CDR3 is CASSLGVGGGAGEQFF. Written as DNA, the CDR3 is TGTGCCAGCAGCTTAGGAGTAGGCGGGGGGGCTGGTGAGCAGTTCTTC.

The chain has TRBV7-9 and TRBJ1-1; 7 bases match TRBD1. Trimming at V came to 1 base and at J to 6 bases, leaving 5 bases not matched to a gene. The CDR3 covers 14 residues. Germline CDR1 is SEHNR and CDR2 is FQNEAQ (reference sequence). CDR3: CASSLEGAGSEAFF. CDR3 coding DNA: TGTGCCAGCAGCTTAGAGGGGGCCGGGTCTGAAGCTTTCTTT.

Written as DNA, the CDR3 is TGTGCCAGCAGCTTGGCACTAGATACGCAGTATTTT. Translation: CASSLALDTQYF. This chain joins TRBV4-2 and TRBJ2-3; D is unclear. There are 12 residues in the CDR3. Trimming stripped 5 bases from V and 5 bases from J, with 8 bases between. The germline V gene has CDR1 LGHNA and CDR2 YNFKEQ.

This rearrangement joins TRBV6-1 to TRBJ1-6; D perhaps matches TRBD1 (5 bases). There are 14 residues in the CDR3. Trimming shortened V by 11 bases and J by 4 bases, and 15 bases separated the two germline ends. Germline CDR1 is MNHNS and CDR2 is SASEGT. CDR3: CAGALGTYNSPLHF. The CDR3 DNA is TGTGCCGGGGCGCTAGGGACTTATAATTCACCCCTCCACTTT.

CDR3 loop: CASSGGLAGNAYEQYF. As DNA, the CDR3 is TGTGCCAGCAGCGGAGGGTTAGCGGGGAACGCCTACGAGCAGTACTTC. This chain uses TRBV7-9 with TRBJ2-7; 8 bases match TRBD2. The CDR3 is made up of 16 amino acids. Germline V gene lookup returns CDR1 SEHNR and CDR2 FQNEAQ (reference sequence). With 5 bases clipped from V and 2 bases from J, the junction kept 11 bases outside the gene matches.

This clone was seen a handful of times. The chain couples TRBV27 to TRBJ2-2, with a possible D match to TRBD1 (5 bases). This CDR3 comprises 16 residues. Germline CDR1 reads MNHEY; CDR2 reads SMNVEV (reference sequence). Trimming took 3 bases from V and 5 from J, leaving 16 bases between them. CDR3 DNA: TGTGCCAGCAGTTTTGCCAAGGGGATGCGAACCGGGGAGCTGTTTTTT. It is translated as CASSFAKGMRTGELFF.

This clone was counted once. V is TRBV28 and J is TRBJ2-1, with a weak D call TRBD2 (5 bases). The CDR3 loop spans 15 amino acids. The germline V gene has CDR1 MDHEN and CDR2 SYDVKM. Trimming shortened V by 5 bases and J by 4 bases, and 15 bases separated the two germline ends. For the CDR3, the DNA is TGTGCCAGCAGTACAACTAGGAAAGCTTACAATGAGCAGTTCTTC. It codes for CASSTTRKAYNEQFF.

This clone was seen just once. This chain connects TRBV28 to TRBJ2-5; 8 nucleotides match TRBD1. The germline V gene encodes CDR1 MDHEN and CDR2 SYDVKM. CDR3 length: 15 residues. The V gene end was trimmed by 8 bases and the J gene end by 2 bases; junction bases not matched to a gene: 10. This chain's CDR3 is CASGPTGELQETQYF. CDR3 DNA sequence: TGTGCCAGCGGACCGACAGGGGAGTTGCAAGAGACCCAGTACTTC. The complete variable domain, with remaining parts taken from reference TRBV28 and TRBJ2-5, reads DVKVTQSSRYLVKRTGEKVFLECVQDMDHENMFWYRQDPGLGLRLIYFSYDVKMKEKGDIPEGYSVSREKKERFSLILESASTNQTSMYLCASGPTGELQETQYFGPGTRLLVL.

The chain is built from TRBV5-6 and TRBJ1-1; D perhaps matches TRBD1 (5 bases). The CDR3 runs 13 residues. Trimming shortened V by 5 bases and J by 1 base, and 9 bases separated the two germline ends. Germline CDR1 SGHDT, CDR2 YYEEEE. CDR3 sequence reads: CASRRDGNTEAFF. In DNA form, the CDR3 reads TGTGCCAGCAGACGGGACGGGAACACTGAAGCTTTCTTT.

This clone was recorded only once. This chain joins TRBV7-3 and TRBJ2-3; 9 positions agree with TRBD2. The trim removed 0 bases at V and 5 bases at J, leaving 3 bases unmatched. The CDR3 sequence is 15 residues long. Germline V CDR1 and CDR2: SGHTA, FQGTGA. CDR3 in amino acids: CASSLTSGSLDTQYF. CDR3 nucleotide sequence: TGTGCCAGCAGCTTAACTAGCGGGAGTTTAGATACGCAGTATTTT.